One sample yielded the 10 T cell receptor beta chains listed below, sequenced in a study of T cells in Graves' hyperthyroidism and ophthalmopathy. Researchers took RNA transcripts and amplified the TCR beta CDR3 regions from them. A set of HTBI primers served as the primers for a first-round RT-PCR of the TCR CDR3. MiXCR, applied by TCRdb to the multiplex PCR reads, yields one record per CDR3 protein. The table lists roughly 350,000 distinct CDR3 sequences, approximately 15% of them singletons. Sequencing was performed on blood. Receptor source: a young woman with Graves' hyperthyroidism.

The chain combines TRBV3-1 with TRBJ1-2, with TRBD1 as a possible D gene (5 bases). The CDR3 sequence is 13 residues long. Trimming removed 6 bases from V and 2 bases from J, with 10 bases in between. Germline-derived CDR1 and CDR2 are LGHDT and YNNKEL (reference sequence). The CDR3: CASSKAGNYGYTF. The CDR3 region has the DNA TGTGCCAGCAGTAAGGCAGGGAACTATGGCTACACCTTC. Using reference TRBV3-1 and TRBJ1-2 for the parts outside the CDR3, the full variable domain is DTAVSQTPKYLVTQMGNDKSIKCEQNLGHDTMYWYKQDSKKFLKIMFSYNNKELIINETVPNRFSPKSPDKAHLNLHINSLELGDSAVYFCASSKAGNYGYTFGSGTRLTVV.

Only a few counts were recorded for this clonotype. The chain is built from TRBV12-3 or TRBV12-4 and TRBJ2-7; D is undetermined. V dropped 5 bases and J dropped 5 bases, with 10 bases sitting between them. CDR3 length: 12 amino acids. CDR3 sequence reads: CASSKLLNEQYF. CDR3 coding DNA: TGTGCCAGCAGTAAACTCCTTAACGAGCAGTACTTC.

This clonotype was seen more than once but under ten times. The rearrangement joins TRBV5-5 to TRBJ2-1; D remains unclear. This CDR3 has 16 residues. V lost 0 bases and J 0 bases, leaving 10 bases between the germline ends. Germline values: CDR1 SGHKS, CDR2 YYEKEE (reference sequence). CDR3 region: CASSLGQDPSYNEQFF. The DNA for the CDR3 is TGTGCCAGCAGCTTGGGGCAGGACCCCTCCTACAATGAGCAGTTCTTC.

This clonotype was picked up many times. The gene calls are TRBV28 and TRBJ1-1; D uncertain. Germline-derived CDR1 and CDR2 are MDHEN and SYDVKM. With 1 base removed from V and 10 bases from J, the gap between germline ends came to 16 bases. The CDR3 runs to 14 residues. CDR3 sequence: CASSLLGNSFGAFF. The CDR3 region has the DNA TGTGCCAGCAGTTTATTAGGGAACTCATTCGGAGCTTTCTTT.

A note on this clonotype: A much larger clone sits a single nucleotide away, making a read error possible. The CDR3 end shows no conserved phenylalanine or tryptophan, and so a read error is likely. The gene calls are TRBV30 and TRBJ1-1, with D tentatively TRBD1 (6 bases). V lost 4 bases and J 0 bases, leaving 12 bases between the germline ends. The V gene's germline CDR1 is GTSNPN and CDR2 SVGIG (reference sequence). The CDR3 is 14 residues long. CDR3 amino acids: CAWNPGHMNTEAFS. CDR3 bases: TGTGCCTGGAACCCGGGACATATGAACACTGAAGCTTTCTCT.

In this sample, this clonotype turned up many times. The genes are TRBV7-8 and TRBJ2-2, with D possibly matching TRBD2 (6 bases). CDR1 SGHVS and CDR2 FQNEAQ come from the germline V gene. The CDR3 extends over 14 amino acids. V was trimmed by 0 bases and J by 7 bases, leaving 9 bases between them. The CDR3 is CASSLALAGGELFF. As DNA, the CDR3 is TGTGCCAGCAGCTTAGCACTAGCTGGCGGGGAGCTGTTTTTT. Variable domain in full (rest from reference TRBV7-8 and TRBJ2-2): GAGVSQSPRYKVAKRGQDVALRCDPISGHVSLFWYQQALGQGPEFLTYFQNEAQLDKSGLPSDRFFAERPEGSVSTLKIQRTQQEDSAVYLCASSLALAGGELFFGEGSRLTVL.

This clonotype was found many times. This sequence joins TRBV28 and TRBJ2-6; D perhaps matches TRBD2 (6 bases). The CDR3 length is 16 residues. V lost 6 bases, J lost 0 bases, and 12 bases lay in between. From germline, CDR1 is MDHEN and CDR2 SYDVKM. The CDR3 DNA sequence: TGTGCCAGCAGCCGGGACTGGACCTCTGGGGCCAACGTCCTGACTTTC. Translation gives CASSRDWTSGANVLTF.

This clonotype has only one observation. One base away lies a much larger clone, so this may be a sequencing read error. This chain links TRBV6-5 with TRBJ2-5; TRBD1 is a possible D gene (6 bases). The CDR3 covers 14 residues. Per germline, CDR1 MNHEY and CDR2 SVGAGI. Trimming removed 4 bases at V and 4 bases at J, with 13 bases between. CDR3 region: CASSCPTGRETQYF. Written as DNA, the CDR3 is TGTGCCAGCAGTTGTCCGACAGGAAGAGAGACCCAGTACTTC.

This clonotype was seen a few times. This chain joins TRBV10-2 and TRBJ2-3, with TRBD1 as a possible D gene (5 bases). CDR3 length: 12 residues. Germline CDR1 and CDR2: WSHSY and SAAADI. Trimming stripped 8 bases from V and 4 bases from J, with 10 bases between. Written as DNA, the CDR3 is TGCGCCAGCTGGGGCGCCGCAGATACGCAGTATTTT. Translating gives CASWGAADTQYF.

This clonotype occurred a few times. The chain has TRBV20-1 and TRBJ2-5, with D uncertain. CDR1 DFQATT and CDR2 SNEGSKA come from the germline V gene (reference sequence). This CDR3 contains 13 residues. V lost 0 bases and J 1 base, leaving 6 bases between the germline ends. This CDR3 is CSARDTFQETQYF. The CDR3 DNA sequence: TGCAGTGCTAGAGATACTTTCCAAGAGACCCAGTACTTC.